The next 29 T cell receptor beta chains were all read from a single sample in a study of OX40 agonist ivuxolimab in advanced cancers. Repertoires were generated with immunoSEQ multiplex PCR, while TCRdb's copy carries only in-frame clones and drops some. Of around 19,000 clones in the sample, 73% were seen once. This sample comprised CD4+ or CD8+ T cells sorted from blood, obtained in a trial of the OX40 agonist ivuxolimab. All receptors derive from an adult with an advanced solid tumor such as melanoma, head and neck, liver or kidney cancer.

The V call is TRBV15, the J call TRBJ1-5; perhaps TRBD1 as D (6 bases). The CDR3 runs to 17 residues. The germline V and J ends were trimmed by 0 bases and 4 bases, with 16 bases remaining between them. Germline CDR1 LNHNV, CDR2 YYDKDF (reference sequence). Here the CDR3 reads CATSRDLSRGANQPQHF. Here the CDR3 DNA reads TGTGCCACCAGCAGAGATCTTTCTCGGGGGGCAAATCAGCCCCAGCATTTT.

The CDR3 is CASRTGTGGRLDEQYF. The CDR3 coding sequence is TGTGCAAGTCGCACCGGGACAGGGGGCCGGCTAGACGAGCAGTACTTC. The genes are TRBV12-2 and TRBJ2-7; the table's D call TRBD1 went unverified against the DNA. TRBV12-2 corresponds to a pseudogene. CDR3 length equals 16 residues.

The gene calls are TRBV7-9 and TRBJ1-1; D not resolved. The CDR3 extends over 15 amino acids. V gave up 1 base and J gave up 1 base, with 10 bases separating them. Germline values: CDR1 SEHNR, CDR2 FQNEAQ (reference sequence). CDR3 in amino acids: CASSLGPGQNTEAFF. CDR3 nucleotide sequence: TGTGCCAGCAGCTTAGGCCCGGGTCAGAACACTGAAGCTTTCTTT. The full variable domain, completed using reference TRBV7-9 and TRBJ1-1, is DTGVSQNPRHKITKRGQNVTFRCDPISEHNRLYWYRQTLGQGPEFLTYFQNEAQLEKSRLLSDRFSAERPKGSFSTLEIQRTEQGDSAMYLCASSLGPGQNTEAFFGQGTRLTVV.

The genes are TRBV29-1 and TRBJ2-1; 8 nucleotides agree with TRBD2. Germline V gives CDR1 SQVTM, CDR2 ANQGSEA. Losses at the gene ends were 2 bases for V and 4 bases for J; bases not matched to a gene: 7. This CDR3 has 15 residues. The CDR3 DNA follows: TGCAGCGTTGAATTAGATCGGGAGGGATACAATGAGCAGTTCTTC. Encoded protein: CSVELDREGYNEQFF.

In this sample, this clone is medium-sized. The CDR3 region has the DNA TGTGCCAGCAGCTTGGTAGAATGGGCAGATACGCAGTATTTT. Its protein is CASSLVEWADTQYF. This chain joins TRBV5-5 and TRBJ2-3; D not certain. Looked up from germline, CDR1 is SGHKS and CDR2 is YYEKEE (reference sequence). The CDR3 covers 14 residues. Trimming left V 0 bases short and J 4 bases short, with 9 bases between.

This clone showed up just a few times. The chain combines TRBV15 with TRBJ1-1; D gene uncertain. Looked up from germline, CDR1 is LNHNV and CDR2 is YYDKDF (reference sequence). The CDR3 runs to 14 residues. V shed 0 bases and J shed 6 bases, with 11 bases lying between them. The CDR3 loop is CATSREGNRAEAFF. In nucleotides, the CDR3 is TGTGCCACCAGCAGAGAGGGGAATCGCGCTGAAGCTTTCTTT.

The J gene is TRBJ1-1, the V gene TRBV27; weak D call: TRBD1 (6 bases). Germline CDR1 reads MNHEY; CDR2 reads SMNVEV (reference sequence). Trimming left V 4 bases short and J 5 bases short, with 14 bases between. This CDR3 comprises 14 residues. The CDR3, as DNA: TGTGCCAGCAGTTCCCAGGGGCCTTTAACTGAAGCTTTCTTT. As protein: CASSSQGPLTEAFF.

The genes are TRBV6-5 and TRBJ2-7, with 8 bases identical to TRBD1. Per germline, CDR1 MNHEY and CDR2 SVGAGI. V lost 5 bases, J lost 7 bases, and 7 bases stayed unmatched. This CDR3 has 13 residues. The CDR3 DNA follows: TGTGCCAGCAGTCCCCAGACAGGGGTTGAGCAGTACTTC. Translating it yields CASSPQTGVEQYF.

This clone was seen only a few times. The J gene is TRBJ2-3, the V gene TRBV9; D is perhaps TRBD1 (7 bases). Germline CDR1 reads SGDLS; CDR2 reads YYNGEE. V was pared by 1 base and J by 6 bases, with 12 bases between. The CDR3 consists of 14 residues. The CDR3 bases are TGTGCCAGCAGCGTATCAGGGGGACTGGATACGCAGTATTTT. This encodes CASSVSGGLDTQYF.

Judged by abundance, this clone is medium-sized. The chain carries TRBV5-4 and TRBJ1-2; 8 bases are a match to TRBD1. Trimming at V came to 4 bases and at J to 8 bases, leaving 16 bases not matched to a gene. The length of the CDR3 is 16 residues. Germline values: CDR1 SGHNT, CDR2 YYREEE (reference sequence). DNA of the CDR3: TGTGCCAGCAGCCCCGCGCCGAAGGACAGGGTACACGGCTACACCTTC. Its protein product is CASSPAPKDRVHGYTF.

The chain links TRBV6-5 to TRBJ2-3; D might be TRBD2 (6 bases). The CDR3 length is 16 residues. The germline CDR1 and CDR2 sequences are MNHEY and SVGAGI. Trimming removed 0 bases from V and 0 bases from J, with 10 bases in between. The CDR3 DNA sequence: TGTGCCAGCAGTTACTCGAGTAGCGGTAGCACAGATACGCAGTATTTT. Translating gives CASSYSSSGSTDTQYF.

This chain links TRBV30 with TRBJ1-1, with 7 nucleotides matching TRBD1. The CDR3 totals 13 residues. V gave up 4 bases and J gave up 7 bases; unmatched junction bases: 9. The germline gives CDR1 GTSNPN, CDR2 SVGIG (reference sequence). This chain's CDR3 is CAWTMGTEIEAFF. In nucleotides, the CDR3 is TGTGCCTGGACGATGGGGACAGAAATTGAAGCTTTCTTT.

CDR3 residues: CASSQRSGSLQYF. The CDR3 DNA reads as TGTGCCAGCAGCCAAAGGAGCGGGAGCTTGCAGTATTTT. The chain is built from TRBV13 and TRBJ2-3; TRBD2 aligns across 8 bases. J was trimmed by 11 bases and V by 5 bases; bases with no gene match: 9. The CDR3 extends over 13 amino acids. CDR1 and CDR2 (germline): PRHDT, FYEKMQ (reference sequence).

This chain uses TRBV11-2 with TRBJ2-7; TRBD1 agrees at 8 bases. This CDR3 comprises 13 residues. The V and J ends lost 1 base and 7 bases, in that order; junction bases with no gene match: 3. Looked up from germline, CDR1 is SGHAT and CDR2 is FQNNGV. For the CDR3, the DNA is TGTGCCAGCAGCTTAGTGACAGGGGAAGAGCAGTACTTC. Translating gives CASSLVTGEEQYF.

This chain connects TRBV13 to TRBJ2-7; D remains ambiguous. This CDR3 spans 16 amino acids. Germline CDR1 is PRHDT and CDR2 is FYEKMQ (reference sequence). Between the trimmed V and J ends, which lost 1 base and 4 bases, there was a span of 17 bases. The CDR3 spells CASSLEADTKTYEQYF. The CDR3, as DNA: TGTGCCAGCAGCTTAGAGGCGGATACCAAGACGTACGAGCAGTACTTC.

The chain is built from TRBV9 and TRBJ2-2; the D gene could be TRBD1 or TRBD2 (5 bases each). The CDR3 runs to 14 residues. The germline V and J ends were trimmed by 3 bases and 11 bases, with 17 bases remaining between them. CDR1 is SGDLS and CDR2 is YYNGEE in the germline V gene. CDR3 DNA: TGTGCCAGCAGCGAGGCCGGGACCCCGCTCGAGCTGTTTTTT. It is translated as CASSEAGTPLELFF.

The CDR3 DNA sequence: TGTGCCAGCTCACCAAAGACAGGGTGGAACTACGAGCAGTACTTC. Amino acid sequence: CASSPKTGWNYEQYF. The chain uses TRBV18 and TRBJ2-7; 7 bases match TRBD1. Unmatched junction bases numbered 7, after V lost 2 bases and J lost 3 bases. Looked up from germline, CDR1 is KGHSH and CDR2 is LQKENI. CDR3 size: 15 residues.

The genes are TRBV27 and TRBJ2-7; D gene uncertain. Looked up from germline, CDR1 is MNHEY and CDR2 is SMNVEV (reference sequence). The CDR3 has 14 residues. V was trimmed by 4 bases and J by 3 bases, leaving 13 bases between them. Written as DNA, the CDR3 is TGTGCCAGCAGTTCCCTTCTCGACAACTACGAGCAGTACTTC. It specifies CASSSLLDNYEQYF.

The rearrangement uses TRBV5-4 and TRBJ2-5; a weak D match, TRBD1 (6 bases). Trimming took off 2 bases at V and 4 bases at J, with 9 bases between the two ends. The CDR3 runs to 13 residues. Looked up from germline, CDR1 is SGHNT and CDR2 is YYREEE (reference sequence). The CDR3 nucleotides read TGTGCCAGCAGCTTCAGAGGGGGAGAGACCCAGTACTTC. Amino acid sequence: CASSFRGGETQYF.

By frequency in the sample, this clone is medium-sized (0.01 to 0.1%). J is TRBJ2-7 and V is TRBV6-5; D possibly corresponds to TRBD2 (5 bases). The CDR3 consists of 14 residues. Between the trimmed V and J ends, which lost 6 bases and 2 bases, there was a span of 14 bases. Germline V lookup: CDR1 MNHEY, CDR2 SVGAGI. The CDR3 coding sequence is TGTGCCAGCAGCGCAACCGGAGGCCCCTACGAGCAGTACTTC. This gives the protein CASSATGGPYEQYF.

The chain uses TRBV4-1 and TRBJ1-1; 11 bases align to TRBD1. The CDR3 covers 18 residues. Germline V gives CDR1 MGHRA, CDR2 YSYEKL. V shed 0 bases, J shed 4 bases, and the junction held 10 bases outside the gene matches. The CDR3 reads CASSQDRGTGGISTEAFF. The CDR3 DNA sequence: TGCGCCAGCAGCCAAGATCGCGGGACAGGGGGTATCAGCACTGAAGCTTTCTTT.

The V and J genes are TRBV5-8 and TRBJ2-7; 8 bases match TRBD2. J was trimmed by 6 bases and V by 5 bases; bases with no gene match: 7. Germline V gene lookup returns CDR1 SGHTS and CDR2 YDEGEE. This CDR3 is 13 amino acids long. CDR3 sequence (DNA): TGTGCCAGCAGAATCGGGACTAGAGGCGAGCAGTACTTC. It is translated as CASRIGTRGEQYF. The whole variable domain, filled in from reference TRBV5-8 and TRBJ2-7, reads EAGVTQSPTHLIKTRGQQATLRCSPISGHTSVYWYQQALGLGLQFLLWYDEGEERNRGNFPPRFSGRQFPNYSSELNVNALELEDSALYLCASRIGTRGEQYFGPGTRLTVT.

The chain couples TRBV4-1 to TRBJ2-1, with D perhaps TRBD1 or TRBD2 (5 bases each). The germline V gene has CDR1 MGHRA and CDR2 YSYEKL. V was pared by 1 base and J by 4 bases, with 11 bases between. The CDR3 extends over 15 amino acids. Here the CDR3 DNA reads TGCGCCAGCAGCCAAGGGGGGACCGCGTACAATGAGCAGTTCTTC. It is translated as CASSQGGTAYNEQFF.

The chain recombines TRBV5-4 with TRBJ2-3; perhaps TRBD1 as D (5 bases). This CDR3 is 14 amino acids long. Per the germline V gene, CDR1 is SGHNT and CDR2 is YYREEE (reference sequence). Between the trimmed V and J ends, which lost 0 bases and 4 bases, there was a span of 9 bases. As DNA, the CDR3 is TGTGCCAGCAGCTTGGTGGCAGGGCCAGATACGCAGTATTTT. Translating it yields CASSLVAGPDTQYF.

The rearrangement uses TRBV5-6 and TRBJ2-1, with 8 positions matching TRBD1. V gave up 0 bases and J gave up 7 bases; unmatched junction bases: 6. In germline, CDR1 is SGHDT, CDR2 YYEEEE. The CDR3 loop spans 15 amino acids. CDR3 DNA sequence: TGTGCCAGCAGCTTGGCCGCAGGGGGCTGGAATGAGCAGTTCTTC. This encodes CASSLAAGGWNEQFF.

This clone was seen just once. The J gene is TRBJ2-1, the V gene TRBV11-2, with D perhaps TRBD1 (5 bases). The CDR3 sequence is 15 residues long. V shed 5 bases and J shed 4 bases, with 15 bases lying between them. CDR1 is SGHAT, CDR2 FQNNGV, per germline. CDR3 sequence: CASSLVDREYNEQFF. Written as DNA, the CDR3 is TGTGCCAGCAGCCTCGTTGACAGAGAATACAATGAGCAGTTCTTC. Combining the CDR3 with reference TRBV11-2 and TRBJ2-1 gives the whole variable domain EAGVAQSPRYKIIEKRQSVAFWCNPISGHATLYWYQQILGQGPKLLIQFQNNGVVDDSQLPKDRFSAERLKGVDSTLKIQPAKLEDSAVYLCASSLVDREYNEQFFGPGTRLTVL.

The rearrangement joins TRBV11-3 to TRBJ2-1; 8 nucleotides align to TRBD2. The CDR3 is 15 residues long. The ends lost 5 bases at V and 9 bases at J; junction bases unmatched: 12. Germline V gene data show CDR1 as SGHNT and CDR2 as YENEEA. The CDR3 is CASSPIRAGAGEQFF. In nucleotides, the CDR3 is TGTGCCAGCAGCCCGATCCGAGCGGGAGCCGGTGAGCAGTTCTTC.

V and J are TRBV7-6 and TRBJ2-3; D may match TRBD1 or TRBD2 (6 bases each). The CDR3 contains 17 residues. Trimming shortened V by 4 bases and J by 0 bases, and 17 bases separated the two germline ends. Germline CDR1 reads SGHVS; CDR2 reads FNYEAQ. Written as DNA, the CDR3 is TGTGCCAGCAGCTCCCGGGGGCGGTCCCCGAGCACAGATACGCAGTATTTT. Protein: CASSSRGRSPSTDTQYF.

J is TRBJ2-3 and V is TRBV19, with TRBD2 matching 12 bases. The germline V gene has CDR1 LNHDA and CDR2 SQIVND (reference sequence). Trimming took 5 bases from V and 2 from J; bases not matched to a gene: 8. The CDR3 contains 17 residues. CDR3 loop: CASSPGTSGPDTDTQYF. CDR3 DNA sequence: TGTGCCAGTAGTCCCGGGACTAGCGGGCCCGACACAGATACGCAGTATTTT.